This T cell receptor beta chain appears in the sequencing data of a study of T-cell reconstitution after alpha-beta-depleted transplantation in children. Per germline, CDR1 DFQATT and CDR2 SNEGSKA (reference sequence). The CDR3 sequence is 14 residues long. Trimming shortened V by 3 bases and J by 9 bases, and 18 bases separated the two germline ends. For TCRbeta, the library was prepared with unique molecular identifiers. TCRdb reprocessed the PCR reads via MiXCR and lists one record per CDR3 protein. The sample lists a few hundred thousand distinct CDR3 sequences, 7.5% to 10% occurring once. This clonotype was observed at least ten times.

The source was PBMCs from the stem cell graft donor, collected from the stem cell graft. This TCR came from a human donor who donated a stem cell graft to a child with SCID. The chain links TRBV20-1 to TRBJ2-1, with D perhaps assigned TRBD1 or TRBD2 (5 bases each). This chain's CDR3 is CSASFWDEPSEQFF. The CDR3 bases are TGCAGTGCTAGCTTCTGGGACGAGCCAAGTGAGCAGTTCTTC.